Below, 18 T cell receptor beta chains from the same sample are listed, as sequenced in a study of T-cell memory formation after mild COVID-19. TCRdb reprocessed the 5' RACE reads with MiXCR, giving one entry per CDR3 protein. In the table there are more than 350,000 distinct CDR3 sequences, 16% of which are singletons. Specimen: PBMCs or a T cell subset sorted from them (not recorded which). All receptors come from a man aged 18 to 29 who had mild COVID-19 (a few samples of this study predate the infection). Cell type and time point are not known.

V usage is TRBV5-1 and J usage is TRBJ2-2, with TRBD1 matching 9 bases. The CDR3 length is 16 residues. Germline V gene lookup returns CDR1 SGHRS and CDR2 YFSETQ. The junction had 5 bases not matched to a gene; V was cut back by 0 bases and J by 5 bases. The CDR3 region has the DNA TGCGCCAGCAGCTTGGCGGGACAGGGCGGAACCGGGGAGCTGTTTTTT. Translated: CASSLAGQGGTGELFF. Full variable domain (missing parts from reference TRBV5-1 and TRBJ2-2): KAGVTQTPRYLIKTRGQQVTLSCSPISGHRSVSWYQQTPGQGLQFLFEYFSETQRNKGNFPGRFSGRQFSNSRSEMNVSTLELGDSALYLCASSLAGQGGTGELFFGEGSRLTVL.

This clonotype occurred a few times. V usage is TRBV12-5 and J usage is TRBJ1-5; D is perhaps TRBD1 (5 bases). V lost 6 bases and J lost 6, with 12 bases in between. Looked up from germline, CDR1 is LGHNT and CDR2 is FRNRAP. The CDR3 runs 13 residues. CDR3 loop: CASGLDSSQPQHF. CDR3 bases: TGTGCTAGTGGCCTAGACAGTAGTCAGCCCCAGCATTTT.

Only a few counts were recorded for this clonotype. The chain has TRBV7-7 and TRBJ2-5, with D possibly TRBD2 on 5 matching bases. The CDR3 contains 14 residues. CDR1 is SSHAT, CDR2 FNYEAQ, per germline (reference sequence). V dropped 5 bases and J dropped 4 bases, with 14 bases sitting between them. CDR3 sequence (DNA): TGTGCCAGCAGCCTCCTCCCCGAGGGAGAGACCCAGTACTTC. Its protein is CASSLLPEGETQYF.

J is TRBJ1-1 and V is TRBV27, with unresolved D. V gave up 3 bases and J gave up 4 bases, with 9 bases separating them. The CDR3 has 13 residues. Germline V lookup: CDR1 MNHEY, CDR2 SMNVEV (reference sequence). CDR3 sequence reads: CASSFGLATEAFF. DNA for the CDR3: TGTGCCAGCAGTTTCGGGTTGGCCACTGAAGCTTTCTTT.

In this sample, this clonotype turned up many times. CDR3 residues: CSVATRLAKNIQYF. The DNA of the CDR3 is TGCAGCGTTGCCACCCGGCTAGCCAAAAACATTCAGTACTTC. This chain uses TRBV29-1 with TRBJ2-4, with no clear D. Germline-derived CDR1 and CDR2 are SQVTM and ANQGSEA. V dropped 4 bases and J dropped 0 bases, with 10 bases sitting between them. The CDR3 sequence is 14 residues long.

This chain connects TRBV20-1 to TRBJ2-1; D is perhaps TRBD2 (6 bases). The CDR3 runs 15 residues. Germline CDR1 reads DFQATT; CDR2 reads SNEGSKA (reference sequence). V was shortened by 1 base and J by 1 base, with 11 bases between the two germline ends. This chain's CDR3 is CSARGRDLSYNEQFF. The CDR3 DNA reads TGCAGTGCTAGAGGGCGGGACTTATCCTACAATGAGCAGTTCTTC.

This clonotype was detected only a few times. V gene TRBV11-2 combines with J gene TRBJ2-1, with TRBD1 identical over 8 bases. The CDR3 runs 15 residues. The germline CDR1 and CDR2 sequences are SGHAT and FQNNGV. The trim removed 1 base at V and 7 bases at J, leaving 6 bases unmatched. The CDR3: CASSLGTTGVNEQFF. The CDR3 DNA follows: TGTGCCAGCAGCTTAGGAACGACAGGGGTGAATGAGCAGTTCTTC.

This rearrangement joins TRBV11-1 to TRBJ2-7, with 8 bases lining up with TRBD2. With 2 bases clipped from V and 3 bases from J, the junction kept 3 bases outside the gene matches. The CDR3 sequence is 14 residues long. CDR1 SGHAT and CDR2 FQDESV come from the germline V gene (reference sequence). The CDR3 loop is CASSLRGGNYEQYF. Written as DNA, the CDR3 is TGTGCCAGCAGCTTACGCGGGGGGAACTACGAGCAGTACTTC.

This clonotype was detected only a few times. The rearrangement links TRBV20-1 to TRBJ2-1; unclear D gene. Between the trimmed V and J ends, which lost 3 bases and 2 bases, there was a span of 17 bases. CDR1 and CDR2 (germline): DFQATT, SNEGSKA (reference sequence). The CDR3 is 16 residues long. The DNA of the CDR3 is TGCAGTGCTAGCGACCAGGCCTTTTTCCCCTACAATGAGCAGTTCTTC. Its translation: CSASDQAFFPYNEQFF.

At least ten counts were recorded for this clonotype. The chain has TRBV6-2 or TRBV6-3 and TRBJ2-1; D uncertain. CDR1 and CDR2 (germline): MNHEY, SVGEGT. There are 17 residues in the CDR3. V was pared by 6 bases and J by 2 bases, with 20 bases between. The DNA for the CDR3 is TGTGCCAGCAGGGTTAAGACCCCTAGGTCCCCCTACAATGAGCAGTTCTTC. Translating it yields CASRVKTPRSPYNEQFF.

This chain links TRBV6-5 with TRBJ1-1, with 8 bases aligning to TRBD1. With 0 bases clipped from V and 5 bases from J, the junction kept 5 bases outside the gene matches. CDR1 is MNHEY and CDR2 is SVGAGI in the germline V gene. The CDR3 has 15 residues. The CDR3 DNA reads TGTGCCAGCAGTTACTCCCGGACAGGGAGGACTGAAGCTTTCTTT. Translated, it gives CASSYSRTGRTEAFF.

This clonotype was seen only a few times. In DNA, the CDR3 is TGTGCCAGCTCACCACAGGGGAGGAGGCAAGAGACCCAGTACTTC. Translation gives CASSPQGRRQETQYF. The chain carries TRBV18 and TRBJ2-5; TRBD2 is a possible D gene (6 bases). The CDR3 sequence is 15 residues long. With 1 base removed from V and 2 bases from J, the gap between germline ends came to 11 bases. Germline CDR1 KGHSH, CDR2 LQKENI.

The CDR3 nucleotides read TGTGCCAGCAGCCACCTCTTTGGGGATCAGCCCCAGCATTTT. It codes for CASSHLFGDQPQHF. The chain joins TRBV5-5 to TRBJ1-5; the D is unclear. The CDR3 runs to 14 residues. Trimming cost V 4 bases and J 5 bases, with 13 bases left between them. Germline values: CDR1 SGHKS, CDR2 YYEKEE (reference sequence). Drawing the rest from reference TRBV5-5 and TRBJ1-5, the complete variable domain is DAGVTQSPTHLIKTRGQQVTLRCSPISGHKSVSWYQQVLGQGPQFIFQYYEKEERGRGNFPDRFSARQFPNYSSELNVNALLLGDSALYLCASSHLFGDQPQHFGDGTRLSIL.

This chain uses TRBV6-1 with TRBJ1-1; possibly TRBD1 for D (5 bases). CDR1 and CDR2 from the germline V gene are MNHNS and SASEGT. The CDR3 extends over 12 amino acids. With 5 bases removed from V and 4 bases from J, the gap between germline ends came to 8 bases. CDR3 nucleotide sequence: TGTGCCAGCAGTCATGGGGCCACTGAAGCTTTCTTT. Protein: CASSHGATEAFF.

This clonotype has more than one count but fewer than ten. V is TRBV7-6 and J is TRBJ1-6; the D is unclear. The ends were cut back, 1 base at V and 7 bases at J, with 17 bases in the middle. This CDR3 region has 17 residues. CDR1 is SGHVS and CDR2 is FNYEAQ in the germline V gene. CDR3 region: CASSLEVPRGGNSPLHF. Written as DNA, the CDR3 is TGTGCCAGCAGCTTAGAGGTCCCCCGGGGAGGAAATTCACCCCTCCACTTT.

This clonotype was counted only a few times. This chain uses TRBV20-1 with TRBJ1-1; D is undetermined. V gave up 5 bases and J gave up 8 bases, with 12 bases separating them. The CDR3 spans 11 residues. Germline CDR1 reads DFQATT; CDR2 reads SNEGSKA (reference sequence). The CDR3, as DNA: TGCAGTGCTCCTAAAACACCCGAAGCTTTCTTT. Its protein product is CSAPKTPEAFF.

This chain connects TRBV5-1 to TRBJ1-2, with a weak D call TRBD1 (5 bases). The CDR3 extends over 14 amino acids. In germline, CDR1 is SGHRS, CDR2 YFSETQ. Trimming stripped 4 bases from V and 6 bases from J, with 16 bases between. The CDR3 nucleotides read TGCGCCAGCAGCGAAGGACACTTAGAGGATGGCTACACCTTC. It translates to CASSEGHLEDGYTF.

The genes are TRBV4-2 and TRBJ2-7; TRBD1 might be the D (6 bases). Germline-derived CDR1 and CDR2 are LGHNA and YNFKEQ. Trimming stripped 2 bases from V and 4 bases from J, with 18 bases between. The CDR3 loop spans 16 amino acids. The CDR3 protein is CASSQTSGQTQYEQYF. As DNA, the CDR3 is TGTGCCAGCAGCCAAACCTCTGGACAGACACAGTACGAGCAGTACTTC.